The entry that follows covers one T cell receptor beta chain sequence. The data belong to a study of CD8 T cells in Susac syndrome. RNA amounts of about 0.5 to 1 ug underwent reverse transcription with random hexamers. TCRdb recomputed calls from the immunoSEQ multiplex PCR reads with MiXCR, one row per CDR3 protein. The data contain tens of thousands of distinct CDR3 sequences, about 95% of them singletons. Germline loops: CDR1 MNHNS, CDR2 SASEGT. Unmatched junction bases numbered 2, after V lost 4 bases and J lost 3 bases. The CDR3 spans 13 residues. The chain recombines TRBV6-1 with TRBJ1-2, with 7 bases lining up with TRBD1. The sample was CD8+ T cells from PBMCs. The origin of this receptor is a human donor with multiple sclerosis. CDR3 loop: CASSGDSHYGYTF. The CDR3 region has the DNA TGTGCCAGCAGTGGGGACAGCCACTATGGCTACACCTTC.